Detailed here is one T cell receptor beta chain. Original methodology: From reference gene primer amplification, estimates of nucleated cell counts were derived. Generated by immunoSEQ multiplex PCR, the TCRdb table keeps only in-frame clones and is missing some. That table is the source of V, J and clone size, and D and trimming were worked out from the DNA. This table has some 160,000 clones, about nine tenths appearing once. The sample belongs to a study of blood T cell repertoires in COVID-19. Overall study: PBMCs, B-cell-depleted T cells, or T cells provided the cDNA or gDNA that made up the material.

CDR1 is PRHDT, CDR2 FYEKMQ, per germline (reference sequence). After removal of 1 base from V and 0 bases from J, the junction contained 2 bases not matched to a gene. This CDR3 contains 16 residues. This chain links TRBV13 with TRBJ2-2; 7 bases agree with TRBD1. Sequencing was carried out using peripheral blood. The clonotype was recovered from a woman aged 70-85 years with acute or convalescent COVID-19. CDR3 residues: CASSLEGGANTGELFF. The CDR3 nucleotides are TGTGCCAGCAGCTTAGAAGGGGGCGCGAACACCGGGGAGCTGTTTTTT. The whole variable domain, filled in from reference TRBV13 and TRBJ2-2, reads AAGVIQSPRHLIKEKRETATLKCYPIPRHDTVYWYQQGPGQDPQFLISFYEKMQSDKGSIPDRFSAQQFSDYHSELNMSSLELGDSALYFCASSLEGGANTGELFFGEGSRLTVL.